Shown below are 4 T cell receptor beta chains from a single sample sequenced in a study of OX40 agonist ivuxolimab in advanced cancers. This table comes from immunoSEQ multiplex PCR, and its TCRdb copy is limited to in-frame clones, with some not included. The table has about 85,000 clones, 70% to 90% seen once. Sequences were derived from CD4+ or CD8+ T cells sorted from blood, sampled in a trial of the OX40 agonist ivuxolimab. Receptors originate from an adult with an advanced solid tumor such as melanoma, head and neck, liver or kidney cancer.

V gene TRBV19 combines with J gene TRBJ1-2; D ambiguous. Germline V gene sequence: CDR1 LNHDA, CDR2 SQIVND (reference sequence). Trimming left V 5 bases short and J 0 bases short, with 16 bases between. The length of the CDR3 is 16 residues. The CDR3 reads CASSQKAGNSNYGYTF. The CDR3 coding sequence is TGTGCCAGTAGTCAAAAGGCGGGCAATTCTAACTATGGCTACACCTTC.

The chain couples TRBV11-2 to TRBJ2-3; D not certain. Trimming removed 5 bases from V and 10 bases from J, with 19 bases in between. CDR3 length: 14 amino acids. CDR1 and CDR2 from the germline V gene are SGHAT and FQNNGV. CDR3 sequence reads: CASSPRTSLLAQYF. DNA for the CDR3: TGTGCCAGCAGCCCCCGGACGTCACTTTTAGCGCAGTATTTT.

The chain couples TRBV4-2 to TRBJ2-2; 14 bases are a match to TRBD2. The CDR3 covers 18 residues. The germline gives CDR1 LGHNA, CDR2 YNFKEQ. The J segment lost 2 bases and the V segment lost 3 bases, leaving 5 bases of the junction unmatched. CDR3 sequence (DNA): TGTGCCAGCAGCCACATAGGACTAGCGGGGGGTAACACCGGGGAGCTGTTTTTT. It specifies CASSHIGLAGGNTGELFF.

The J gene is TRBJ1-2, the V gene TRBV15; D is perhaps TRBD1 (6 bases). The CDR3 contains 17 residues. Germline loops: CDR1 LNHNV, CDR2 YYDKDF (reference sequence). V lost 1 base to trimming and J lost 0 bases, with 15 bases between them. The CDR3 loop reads CATSRVVQGPSNYGYTF. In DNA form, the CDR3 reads TGTGCCACCAGCAGAGTAGTACAGGGTCCCTCTAACTATGGCTACACCTTC.